The T cell receptor (beta chain) described here comes from a study of T cell responses to AZD1222 COVID-19 vaccine. Profiled with immunoSEQ multiplex PCR; TCRdb holds only in-frame clones, not every one. The table has about 160,000 clones, 80% to 90% seen once. Sequences were derived from peripheral blood, sampled on day 0 of AZD1222 vaccination. This TCR derives from an adult in good health.

DNA for the CDR3: TGTGCCAGCAGCCCGGCAGTTAACACTGAAGCTTTCTTT. Translation: CASSPAVNTEAFF. J is TRBJ1-1 and V is TRBV3-1 (or the pseudogene TRBV3-2); the D is unclear. This CDR3 comprises 13 residues. V was trimmed by 4 bases and J by 2 bases, leaving 8 bases between them. Germline CDR1 and CDR2: LGHDT and YNNKEL (reference sequence).